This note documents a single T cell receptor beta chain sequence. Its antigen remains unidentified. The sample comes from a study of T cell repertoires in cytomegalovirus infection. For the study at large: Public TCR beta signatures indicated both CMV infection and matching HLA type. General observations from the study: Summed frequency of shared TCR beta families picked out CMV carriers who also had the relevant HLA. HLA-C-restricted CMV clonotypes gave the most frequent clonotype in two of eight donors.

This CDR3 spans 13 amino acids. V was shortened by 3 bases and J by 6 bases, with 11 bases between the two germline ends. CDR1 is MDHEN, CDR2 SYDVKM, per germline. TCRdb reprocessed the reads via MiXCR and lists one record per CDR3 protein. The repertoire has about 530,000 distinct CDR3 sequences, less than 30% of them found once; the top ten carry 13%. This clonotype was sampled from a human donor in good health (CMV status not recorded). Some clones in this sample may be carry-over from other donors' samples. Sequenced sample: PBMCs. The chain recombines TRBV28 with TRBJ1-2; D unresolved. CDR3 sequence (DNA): TGTGCCAGCAGTTTCGAGTCGTTTGATGGCTACACCTTC. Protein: CASSFESFDGYTF.